Each of the 8 T cell receptor beta chains below was sequenced from the same sample in a study of vaccination and CD4 T cells after COVID-19 (dated by TCRdb to between 2020 and 2023). Libraries were made using PCR. Reads for this sample came from an Illumina iSeq 100. Clones were called with MiXCR by TCRdb after fastp trimmed the public reads at Q25, and only in-frame beta chains were retained. Rows are unified per CDR3 protein, each entry keeping the most common DNA and genes. This sample gives 35,000 to 45,000 distinct CDR3 sequences in total; 36% of them show up just once. The leading ten clones occupy 5.8% of the sample. This sample's time point label indicates: late sampling 161 to 241 days after vaccination in a few convalescent patients. The sequencing used CD4+ T cells from blood, collected about 7 months after SARS-CoV-2 vaccination. Receptors originate from a human donor who had recovered from COVID-19.

This clonotype has a handful of counts. The rearrangement links TRBV7-6 to TRBJ2-1; tentatively, D is TRBD1 (6 bases). CDR3 length equals 15 residues. Trimming removed 7 bases at V and 4 bases at J, with 17 bases between. The V gene's germline CDR1 is SGHVS and CDR2 FNYEAQ. Here the CDR3 reads CASKERQGRYNEQFF. The CDR3 DNA reads TGTGCCAGCAAGGAGAGGCAGGGGCGATACAATGAGCAGTTCTTC.

Ten or more counts support this clonotype. The CDR3 region has the DNA TGTGCCAGCAGTCCGGACAGGAACTATGGCTACACCTTC. Amino acids: CASSPDRNYGYTF. The chain uses TRBV7-9 and TRBJ1-2; TRBD1 aligns across 7 bases. The CDR3 runs 13 residues. The germline V gene encodes CDR1 SEHNR and CDR2 FQNEAQ (reference sequence). V dropped 6 bases and J dropped 2; count of bases not matched to a gene: 3.

This clonotype was seen only a few times. This rearrangement joins TRBV7-9 to TRBJ1-6, with TRBD1 as a possible D gene (6 bases). The V gene lost 5 bases and the J gene lost 4 bases, with 12 bases spanning the gap. The CDR3 is made up of 15 amino acids. Germline-derived CDR1 and CDR2 are SEHNR and FQNEAQ (reference sequence). CDR3 in DNA: TGTGCCAGCAGCCCAACAGGGATTTATAATTCACCCCTCCACTTT. This sequence encodes CASSPTGIYNSPLHF. The whole variable domain, filled in from reference TRBV7-9 and TRBJ1-6, reads DTGVSQNPRHKITKRGQNVTFRCDPISEHNRLYWYRQTLGQGPEFLTYFQNEAQLEKSRLLSDRFSAERPKGSFSTLEIQRTEQGDSAMYLCASSPTGIYNSPLHFGNGTRLTVT.

Written as DNA, the CDR3 is TGCAGCGCCCAGACAGGGTACACTGAAGCTTTCTTT. Residues: CSAQTGYTEAFF. The J gene is TRBJ1-1, the V gene TRBV29-1, with 7 bases that match TRBD1. The length of the CDR3 is 12 residues. The V gene end was trimmed by 7 bases and the J gene end by 3 bases; junction bases not matched to a gene: 5. CDR1 and CDR2 (germline): SQVTM, ANQGSEA.

This clonotype was seen more than once but under ten times. This chain connects TRBV19 to TRBJ1-5; 10 bases map to TRBD1. The V segment lost 4 bases and the J segment 0 bases; nucleotides outside the gene matches: 9. Per the germline V gene, CDR1 is LNHDA and CDR2 is SQIVND (reference sequence). The CDR3 contains 18 residues. The CDR3 DNA sequence: TGTGCCAGTAGTACCCGGGACAGGGGAGGGTATAGCAATCAGCCCCAGCATTTT. Translation: CASSTRDRGGYSNQPQHF.

This chain uses TRBV4-1 with TRBJ2-7; maybe TRBD2 (5 bases). CDR1 and CDR2 (germline): MGHRA, YSYEKL. This CDR3 comprises 15 residues. The V and J ends lost 2 bases and 3 bases respectively, with 14 bases between them. The CDR3 loop is CASSQQRTSFYEQYF. The CDR3 DNA reads as TGCGCCAGCAGCCAACAGCGGACCTCCTTCTACGAGCAGTACTTC.

This clonotype was seen more than once but under ten times. The chain combines TRBV6-1 with TRBJ1-2; D is unresolved. Per germline, CDR1 MNHNS and CDR2 SASEGT. The CDR3 extends over 14 amino acids. V gave up 0 bases and J gave up 2 bases, with 7 bases separating them. The CDR3 reads CASSEAEFNYGYTF. CDR3 coding DNA: TGTGCCAGCAGTGAAGCTGAATTCAACTATGGCTACACCTTC.

V gene TRBV5-1 combines with J gene TRBJ2-7, with D perhaps matching TRBD1 or TRBD2 (6 bases each). The CDR3 is 15 residues long. With 6 bases removed from V and 2 bases from J, the gap between germline ends came to 18 bases. From germline, CDR1 is SGHRS and CDR2 YFSETQ. This chain's CDR3 is CASTPGGGGPYEQYF. In DNA, the CDR3 is TGCGCCAGCACCCCCGGGGGCGGCGGCCCCTACGAGCAGTACTTC. Combining the CDR3 with reference TRBV5-1 and TRBJ2-7 gives the whole variable domain KAGVTQTPRYLIKTRGQQVTLSCSPISGHRSVSWYQQTPGQGLQFLFEYFSETQRNKGNFPGRFSGRQFSNSRSEMNVSTLELGDSALYLCASTPGGGGPYEQYFGPGTRLTVT.